This T cell receptor beta chain originates from a study of early T cells in non-severe SARS-CoV-2 infection. Study as a whole: The authors sequenced bulk RNA from unsorted whole blood, leaving chains unpaired.

This clonotype has at least ten counts. In TCRdb, the 5' RACE reads were re-called with MiXCR into one record per CDR3 protein. The data hold 50,000 to 65,000 distinct CDR3 sequences, with around 7.7% observed a single time. The CDR3 runs to 12 residues. Germline CDR1 and CDR2: SNHLY and FYNNEI. V was shortened by 6 bases and J by 4 bases, with 9 bases between the two germline ends. The origin of this receptor is an adult who was a healthcare worker with PCR-confirmed SARS-CoV-2 infection or an uninfected control (not recorded which). The specimen was whole blood, collected at baseline. The chain employs TRBV2 and TRBJ1-2, with D unclear. In nucleotides, the CDR3 is TGTGCCAGCAGCGAGGAGACCTATGGCTACACCTTC. Protein: CASSEETYGYTF.